This TCR beta chain was identified in a study of identical twins. There are many counts of this clonotype. Its specificity is unknown. Notes on the study in general: Interpretation of the results relied on cross-sectional statistical analysis and not on following the same donors. Zero-insertion results could be subject to partial confounding by invariant MAIT and iNKT cells. Within cord blood, abundant beta clonotypes carried fewer insertions, but memory repertoires showed no such trend.

The V segment lost 6 bases and the J segment 3 bases; nucleotides outside the gene matches: 16. CDR1 is SEHNR and CDR2 is FQNEAQ in the germline V gene (reference sequence). CDR3 size: 17 residues. TCRdb reprocessed the 5' RACE reads with MiXCR, giving one entry per CDR3 protein. Among roughly 630,000 distinct CDR3 sequences listed, 7% to 7.5% were seen once. This sample also belongs to another study, concerning yellow fever vaccine responses in identical twins. That paper notes: On the reported evidence, twins' vaccine T cell responses seemed partly convergent and partly personalized.

The TCR was taken from a woman younger than 35 in good health. Sequencing used PBMCs. The chain carries TRBV7-9 and TRBJ2-7; 8 bases map to TRBD2. The CDR3, as DNA: TGTGCCAGCAGTCTCGACTTCGCAGCGGGAGTACTCTACGAGCAGTACTTC. Amino acids: CASSLDFAAGVLYEQYF.